One sample yielded the 10 T cell receptor beta chains listed below, sequenced in a study of control samples from healthy donors and cancer patients. The assay was immunoSEQ multiplex PCR, and TCRdb's table has in-frame clones only and misses some. The sample records roughly 400,000 clones, about 93% being singletons. The material sequenced was PBMCs. These receptors all come from a man between 40 and 49 years old with head and neck cancer.

The chain recombines TRBV27 with TRBJ1-4; D possibly corresponds to TRBD1 (5 bases). Looked up from germline, CDR1 is MNHEY and CDR2 is SMNVEV (reference sequence). Trimming cost V 6 bases and J 8 bases, with 10 bases left between them. The CDR3 is 12 residues long. CDR3 sequence reads: CASSSRGEKLFF. In nucleotides, the CDR3 is TGTGCCAGCAGCTCCCGGGGGGAAAAACTGTTTTTT.

In this sample, this clone turned up a few times. The J gene is TRBJ1-5, the V gene TRBV2; D might be TRBD1 (6 bases). This CDR3 contains 14 residues. Trimming took off 6 bases at V and 7 bases at J, with 16 bases between the two ends. The germline V gene has CDR1 SNHLY and CDR2 FYNNEI. The CDR3 sequence is CASSGGRGEQPQHF. In DNA, the CDR3 is TGTGCCAGCAGCGGGGGCAGGGGCGAGCAGCCCCAGCATTTT.

This clone was observed a handful of times. The gene calls are TRBV12-3 or TRBV12-4 and TRBJ1-2; D possibly corresponds to TRBD1 (6 bases). Trimming pared 8 bases from V and 8 bases from J, leaving 18 bases between. The CDR3 spans 13 residues. CDR3 loop: CASDGQSDDGYTF. CDR3 nucleotides: TGTGCCAGCGACGGACAGAGTGATGACGGCTACACCTTC.

The chain recombines TRBV4-3 with TRBJ2-7; D call uncertain. The V end lost 2 bases, the J end lost 0 bases, and 8 bases lay between the germline ends. Per the germline V gene, CDR1 is LGHNA and CDR2 is YSLEER. The CDR3 extends over 14 amino acids. In DNA, the CDR3 is TGCGCCAGCAGCCAATCTGGGGACTCCTACGAGCAGTACTTC. It specifies CASSQSGDSYEQYF.

The gene calls are TRBV25-1 and TRBJ1-1; TRBD1 aligns across 7 bases. The CDR3 is made up of 16 amino acids. V lost 5 bases, J lost 4 bases, and 13 bases stayed unmatched. Germline V gene lookup returns CDR1 MGHDK and CDR2 SYGVNS. CDR3 sequence: CASSSTLTGLGTEAFF. CDR3 sequence (DNA): TGTGCCAGCAGTTCTACTTTGACAGGGCTTGGCACTGAAGCTTTCTTT.

This chain joins TRBV15 and TRBJ1-5; possible D gene TRBD1, 6 bases. Looked up from germline, CDR1 is LNHNV and CDR2 is YYDKDF (reference sequence). The V end was cut by 0 bases, the J end by 4 bases, with 7 bases between. The CDR3 totals 14 residues. CDR3 in DNA: TGTGCCACCAGCAGAGAGGGGGCAAATCAGCCCCAGCATTTT. As protein: CATSREGANQPQHF. Together with reference TRBV15 and TRBJ1-5, the CDR3 gives the full variable domain: DAMVIQNPRYQVTQFGKPVTLSCSQTLNHNVMYWYQQKSSQAPKLLFHYYDKDFNNEADTPDNFQSRRPNTSFCFLDIRSPGLGDTAMYLCATSREGANQPQHFGDGTRLSIL.

This clone has a single count. The chain couples TRBV9 to TRBJ2-1, with TRBD2 as a possible D gene (5 bases). V lost 5 bases, J lost 10 bases, and 16 bases lay in between. Germline-derived CDR1 and CDR2 are SGDLS and YYNGEE. CDR3 size: 13 residues. In nucleotides, the CDR3 is TGTGCCAGCAGTTCTTGGGAGAATGGAGAGCAGTTCTTC. It codes for CASSSWENGEQFF.

The chain couples TRBV19 to TRBJ1-2, with D perhaps TRBD1 (5 bases). Germline V gives CDR1 LNHDA, CDR2 SQIVND (reference sequence). V was shortened by 5 bases and J by 0 bases, with 10 bases between the two germline ends. The CDR3 has 14 amino acids. The CDR3 region has the DNA TGTGCCAGTAGTCCAGAGACAGCTAACTATGGCTACACCTTC. As protein: CASSPETANYGYTF.

A single count supports this clone. V and J are TRBV6-5 and TRBJ2-5, with D perhaps assigned TRBD1 or TRBD2 (5 bases each). Germline CDR1 and CDR2: MNHEY and SVGAGI. V was cut by 4 bases and J by 7 bases, with 19 bases left in between. The CDR3 length is 15 residues. The CDR3 loop is CASSSGTGQITTQYF. The CDR3, as DNA: TGTGCCAGCAGTTCGGGGACGGGGCAGATCACGACCCAGTACTTC.

The chain has TRBV5-4 and TRBJ2-7, with TRBD2 as a possible D gene (7 bases). The CDR3 loop spans 15 amino acids. V was trimmed by 6 bases and J by 3 bases, leaving 19 bases between them. Germline CDR1 SGHNT, CDR2 YYREEE (reference sequence). CDR3 residues: CASNSGGGGGYEQYF. CDR3 in DNA: TGTGCCAGCAATTCGGGGGGAGGGGGAGGCTACGAGCAGTACTTC.